Detailed here is one T cell receptor beta chain. Its antigen is not identified. The V gene's germline CDR1 is SGHRS and CDR2 YFSETQ. The CDR3 sequence is 13 residues long. With 2 bases removed from V and 4 bases from J, the gap between germline ends came to 9 bases. TCRdb independently ran MiXCR on the RT-PCR reads; one entry per CDR3 protein. This table has hundreds of thousands of distinct CDR3 sequences, less than 10% appearing once. These data come from a study of response to subunit inactivated influenza vaccine. Study-wide points: The study's authors posited that every seasonal influenza vaccination enlists few new T cells.

The TCR was taken from a man aged 45 to 75 who received an inactivated influenza vaccine. The chain links TRBV5-1 to TRBJ1-2; D not resolved. The sequencing used PBMCs from blood, collected less than 30 months after vaccination. The DNA for the CDR3 is TGCGCCAGCAGCTTCGGGGTCTCCTATGGCTACACCTTC. Its protein product is CASSFGVSYGYTF.